The next 3 T cell receptor beta chains were all read from a single sample in a study of blood T cell repertoires in COVID-19. Sequenced by immunoSEQ multiplex PCR; TCRdb stores in-frame clones only, minus some. The sample yields 150,000 to 200,000 clones, approximately 90% seen once. The sequenced sample consisted of peripheral blood. These receptors originate from a man aged 18 to 30 with active or convalescent COVID-19.

V gene TRBV2 combines with J gene TRBJ2-2, with a tentative D call TRBD1 (5 bases). Germline V gene sequence: CDR1 SNHLY, CDR2 FYNNEI. The CDR3 is 15 residues long. V was trimmed by 2 bases and J by 1 base, leaving 8 bases between them. The CDR3 reads CASSEWGLNTGELFF. The CDR3 DNA reads as TGTGCCAGCAGTGAATGGGGCTTGAACACCGGGGAGCTGTTTTTT.

This chain connects TRBV3-1 (or the pseudogene TRBV3-2) to TRBJ1-1, with TRBD1 as a possible D gene (6 bases). V was cut by 4 bases and J by 0 bases, with 12 bases left in between. This CDR3 is built from 15 residues. Germline CDR1 is LGHDT and CDR2 is YNNKEL (reference sequence). The CDR3 coding sequence is TGTGCCAGCAGCCGAGGACAGCCCTTGAACACTGAAGCTTTCTTT. Encoded protein: CASSRGQPLNTEAFF.

The J gene is TRBJ1-2, the V gene TRBV6-5, with 8 bases matching TRBD1. Per the germline V gene, CDR1 is MNHEY and CDR2 is SVGAGI. V lost 5 bases to trimming and J lost 7 bases; unmatched junction nucleotides: 9. The CDR3 is 14 residues long. CDR3 loop: CASSPTGGSSGYTF. DNA of the CDR3: TGTGCCAGCAGTCCTACAGGGGGGTCTTCTGGCTACACCTTC.